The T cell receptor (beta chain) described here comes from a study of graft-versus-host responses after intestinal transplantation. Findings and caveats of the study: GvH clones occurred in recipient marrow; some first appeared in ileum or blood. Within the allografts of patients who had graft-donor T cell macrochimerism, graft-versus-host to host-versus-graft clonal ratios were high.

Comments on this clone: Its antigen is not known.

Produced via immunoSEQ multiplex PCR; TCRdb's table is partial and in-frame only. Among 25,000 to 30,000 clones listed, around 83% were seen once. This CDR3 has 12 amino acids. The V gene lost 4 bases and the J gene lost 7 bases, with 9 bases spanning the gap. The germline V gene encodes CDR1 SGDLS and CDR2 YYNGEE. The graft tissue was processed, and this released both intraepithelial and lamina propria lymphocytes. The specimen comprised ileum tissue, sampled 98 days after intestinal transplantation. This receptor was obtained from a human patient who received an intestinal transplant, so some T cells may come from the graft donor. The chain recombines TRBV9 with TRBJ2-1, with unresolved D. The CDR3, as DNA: TGTGCCAGCAGCAGGGTTTTGAATGAGCAGTTCTTC. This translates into CASSRVLNEQFF.